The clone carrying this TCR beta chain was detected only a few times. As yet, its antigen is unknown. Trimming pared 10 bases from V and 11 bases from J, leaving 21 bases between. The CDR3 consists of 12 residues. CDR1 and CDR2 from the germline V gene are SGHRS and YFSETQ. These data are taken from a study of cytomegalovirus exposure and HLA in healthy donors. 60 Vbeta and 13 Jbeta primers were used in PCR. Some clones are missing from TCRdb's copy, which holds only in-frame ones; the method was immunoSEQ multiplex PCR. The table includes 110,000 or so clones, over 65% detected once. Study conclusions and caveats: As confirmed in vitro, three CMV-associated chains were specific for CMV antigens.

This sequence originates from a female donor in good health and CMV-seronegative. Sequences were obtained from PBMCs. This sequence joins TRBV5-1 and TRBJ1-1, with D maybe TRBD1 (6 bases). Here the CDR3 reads CAPLFRGSGAFF. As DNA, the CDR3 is TGCGCCCCTCTTTTCAGGGGTTCGGGTGCTTTCTTT.